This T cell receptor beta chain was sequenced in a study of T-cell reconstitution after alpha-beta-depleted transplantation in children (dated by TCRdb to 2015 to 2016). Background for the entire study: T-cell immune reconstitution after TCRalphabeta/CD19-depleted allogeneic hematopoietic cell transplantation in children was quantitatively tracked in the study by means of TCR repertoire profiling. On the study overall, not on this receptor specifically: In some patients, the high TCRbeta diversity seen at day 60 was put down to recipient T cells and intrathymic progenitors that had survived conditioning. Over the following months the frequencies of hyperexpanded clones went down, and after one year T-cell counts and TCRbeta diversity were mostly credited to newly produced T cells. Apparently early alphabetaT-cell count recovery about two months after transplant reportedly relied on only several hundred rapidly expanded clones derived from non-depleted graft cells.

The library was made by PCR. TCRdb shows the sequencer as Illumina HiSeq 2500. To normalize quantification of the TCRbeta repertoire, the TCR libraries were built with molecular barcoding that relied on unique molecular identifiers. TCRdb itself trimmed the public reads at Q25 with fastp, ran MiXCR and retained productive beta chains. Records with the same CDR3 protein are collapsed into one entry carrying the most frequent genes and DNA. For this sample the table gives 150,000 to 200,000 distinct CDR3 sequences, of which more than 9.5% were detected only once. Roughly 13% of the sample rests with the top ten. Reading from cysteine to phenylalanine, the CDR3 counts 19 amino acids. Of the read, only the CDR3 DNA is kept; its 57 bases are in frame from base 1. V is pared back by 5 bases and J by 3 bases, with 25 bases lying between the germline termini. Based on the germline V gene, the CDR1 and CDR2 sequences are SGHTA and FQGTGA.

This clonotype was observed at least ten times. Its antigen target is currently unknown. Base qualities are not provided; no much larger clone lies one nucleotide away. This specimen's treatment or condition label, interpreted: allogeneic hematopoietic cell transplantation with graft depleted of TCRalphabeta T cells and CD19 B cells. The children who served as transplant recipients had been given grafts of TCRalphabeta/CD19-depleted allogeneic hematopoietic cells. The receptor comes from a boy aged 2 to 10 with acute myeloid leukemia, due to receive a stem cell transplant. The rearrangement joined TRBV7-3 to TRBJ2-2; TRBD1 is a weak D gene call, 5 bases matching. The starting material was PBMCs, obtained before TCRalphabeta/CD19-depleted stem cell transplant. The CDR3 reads CASSLLPILGREDTGELFF. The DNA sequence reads TGTGCCAGCAGCCTCCTCCCGATCTTGGGCAGGGAAGACACCGGGGAGCTGTTTTTT.